This paragraph covers one TCR beta chain sequence. TCRdb's copy holds only in-frame clones and misses some; the assay was immunoSEQ multiplex PCR. Among some 150,000 clones listed, approximately 91% were seen once. This sample stems from a study of T cell responses to AZD1222 COVID-19 vaccine. The length of the CDR3 is 11 residues. Germline V CDR1 and CDR2: SQVTM, ANQGSEA. Second doses at about 4 or about 12 weeks were pooled. This chain joins TRBV29-1 and TRBJ1-1; D remains ambiguous. Sequencing was performed on peripheral blood, taken 28 days after the second AZD1222 dose. This TCR was recovered from an adult who received the AZD1222 COVID-19 vaccine. CDR3 residues: CSTAENTEAFF. CDR3 nucleotides: TGCAGTACTGCGGAGAACACTGAAGCTTTCTTT.